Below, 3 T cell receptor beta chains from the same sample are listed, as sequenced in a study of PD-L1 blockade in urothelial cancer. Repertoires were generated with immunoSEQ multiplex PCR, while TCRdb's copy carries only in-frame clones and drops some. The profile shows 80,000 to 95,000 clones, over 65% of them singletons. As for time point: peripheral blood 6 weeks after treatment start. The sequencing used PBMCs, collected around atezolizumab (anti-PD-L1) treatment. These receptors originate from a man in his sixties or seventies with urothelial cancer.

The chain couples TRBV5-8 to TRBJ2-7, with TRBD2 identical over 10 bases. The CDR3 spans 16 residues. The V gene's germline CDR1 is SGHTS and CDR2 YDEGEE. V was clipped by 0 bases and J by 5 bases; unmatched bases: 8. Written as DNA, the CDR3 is TGTGCCAGCAGCTTGGGAGCGGGGGGGCTGTACGACGAGCAGTACTTC. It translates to CASSLGAGGLYDEQYF.

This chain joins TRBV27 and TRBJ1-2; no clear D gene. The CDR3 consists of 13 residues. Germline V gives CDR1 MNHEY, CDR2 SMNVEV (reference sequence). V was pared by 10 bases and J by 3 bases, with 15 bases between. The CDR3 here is CATPSGGDYGYTF. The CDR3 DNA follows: TGTGCCACCCCGTCGGGCGGGGACTATGGCTACACCTTC.

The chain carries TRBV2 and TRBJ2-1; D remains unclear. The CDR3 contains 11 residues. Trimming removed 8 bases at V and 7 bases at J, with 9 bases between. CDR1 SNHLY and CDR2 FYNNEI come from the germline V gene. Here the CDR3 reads CASSGLNEQFF. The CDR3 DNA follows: TGTGCCAGCTCGGGTCTTAATGAGCAGTTCTTC.